This entry describes one T cell receptor (beta chain). Assay: immunoSEQ multiplex PCR; the TCRdb copy retains only in-frame clones and omits some. Here the sample spans 210,000 or so clones, under 80% being singletons. CDR3 length equals 16 residues. From germline, CDR1 is PRHDT and CDR2 FYEKMQ (reference sequence). V lost 2 bases to trimming and J lost 7 bases; unmatched junction nucleotides: 14. The data are from a study of blood T cell repertoires in COVID-19. The chain combines TRBV13 with TRBJ2-7; 7 bases map to TRBD2. Sequenced input: peripheral blood. The receptor comes from a man between 45 and 60 years old who had recovered from COVID-19. The CDR3 DNA is TGTGCCAGCAGCTTAATTGCTAGCGGCCTCTCGAGGGAGCAGTACTTC. Translated: CASSLIASGLSREQYF.